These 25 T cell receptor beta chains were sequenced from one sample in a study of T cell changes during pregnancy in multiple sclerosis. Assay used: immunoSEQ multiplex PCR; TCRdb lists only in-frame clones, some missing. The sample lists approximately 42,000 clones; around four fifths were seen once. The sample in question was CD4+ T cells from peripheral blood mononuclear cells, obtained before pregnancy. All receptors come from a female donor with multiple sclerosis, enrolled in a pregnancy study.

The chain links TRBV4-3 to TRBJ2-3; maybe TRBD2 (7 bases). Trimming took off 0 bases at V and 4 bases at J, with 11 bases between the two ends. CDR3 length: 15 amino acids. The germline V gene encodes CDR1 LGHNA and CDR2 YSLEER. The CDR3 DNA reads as TGCGCCAGCAGCCAAGAAGGGGGGGTCCCAGATACGCAGTATTTT. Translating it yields CASSQEGGVPDTQYF.

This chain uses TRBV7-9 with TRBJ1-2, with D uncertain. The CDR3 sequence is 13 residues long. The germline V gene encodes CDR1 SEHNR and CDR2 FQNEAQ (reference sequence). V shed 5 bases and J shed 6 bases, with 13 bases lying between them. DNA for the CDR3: TGTGCCAGCAGCCTCCCGTCGGTTAATGGCTACACCTTC. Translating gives CASSLPSVNGYTF.

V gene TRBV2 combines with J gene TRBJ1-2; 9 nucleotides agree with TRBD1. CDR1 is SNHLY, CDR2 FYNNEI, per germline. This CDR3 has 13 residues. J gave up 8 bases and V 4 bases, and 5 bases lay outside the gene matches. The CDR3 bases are TGTGCCAGCAGTGGGGGACAGGGAGGAGGCTACACCTTC. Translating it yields CASSGGQGGGYTF.

The CDR3 is CAWSVANSGDTQYF. DNA for the CDR3: TGTGCCTGGAGTGTTGCCAATTCCGGGGATACGCAGTATTTT. The chain recombines TRBV30 with TRBJ2-3; D gene unclear. V shed 0 bases and J shed 6 bases, with 13 bases lying between them. The length of the CDR3 is 14 residues. Germline values: CDR1 GTSNPN, CDR2 SVGIG (reference sequence).

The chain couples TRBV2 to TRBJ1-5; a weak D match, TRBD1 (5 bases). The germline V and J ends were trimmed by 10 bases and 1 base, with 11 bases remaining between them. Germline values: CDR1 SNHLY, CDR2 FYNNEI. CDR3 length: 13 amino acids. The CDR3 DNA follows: TGTGCCACGATGACAGAGAGCAATCAGCCCCAGCATTTT. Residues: CATMTESNQPQHF.

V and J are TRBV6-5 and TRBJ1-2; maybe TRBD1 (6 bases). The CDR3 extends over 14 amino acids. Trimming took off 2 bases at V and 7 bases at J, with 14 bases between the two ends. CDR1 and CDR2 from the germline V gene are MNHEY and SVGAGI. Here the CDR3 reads CASSYAGAVSGYTF. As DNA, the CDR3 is TGTGCCAGCAGTTACGCGGGGGCTGTTAGTGGCTACACCTTC.

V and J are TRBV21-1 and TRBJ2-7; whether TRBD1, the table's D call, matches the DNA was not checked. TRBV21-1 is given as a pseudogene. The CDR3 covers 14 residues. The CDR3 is CARIDTIRAYEQYF. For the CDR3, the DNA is TGTGCCCGCATTGACACCATTCGAGCCTACGAGCAGTACTTC.

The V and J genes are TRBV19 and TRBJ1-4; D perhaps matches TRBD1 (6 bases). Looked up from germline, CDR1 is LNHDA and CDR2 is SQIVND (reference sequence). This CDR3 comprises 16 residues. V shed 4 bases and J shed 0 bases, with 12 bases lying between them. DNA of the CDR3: TGTGCCAGTAGTAAAGGGACACAAGCAACTAATGAAAAACTGTTTTTT. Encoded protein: CASSKGTQATNEKLFF.

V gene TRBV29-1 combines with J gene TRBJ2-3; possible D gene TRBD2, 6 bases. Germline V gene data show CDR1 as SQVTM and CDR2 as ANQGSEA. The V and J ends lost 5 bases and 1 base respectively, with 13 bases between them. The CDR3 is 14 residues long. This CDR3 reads CSVLRRDGTDTQYF. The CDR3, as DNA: TGCAGCGTTCTTCGGCGGGACGGCACAGATACGCAGTATTTT.

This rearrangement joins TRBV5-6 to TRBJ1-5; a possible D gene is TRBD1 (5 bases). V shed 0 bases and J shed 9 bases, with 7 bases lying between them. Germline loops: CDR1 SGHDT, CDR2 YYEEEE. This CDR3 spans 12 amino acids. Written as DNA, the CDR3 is TGTGCCAGCAGCTTGGGTCAGGGGCCCCAGCATTTT. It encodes CASSLGQGPQHF.

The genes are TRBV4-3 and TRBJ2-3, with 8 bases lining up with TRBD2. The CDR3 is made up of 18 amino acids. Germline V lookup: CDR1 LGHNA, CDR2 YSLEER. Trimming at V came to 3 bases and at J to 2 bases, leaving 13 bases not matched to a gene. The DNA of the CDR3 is TGCGCCAGCAGCCAGTTCCCTATCGGGGGGGGGCCCACAGATACGCAGTATTTT. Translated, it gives CASSQFPIGGGPTDTQYF.

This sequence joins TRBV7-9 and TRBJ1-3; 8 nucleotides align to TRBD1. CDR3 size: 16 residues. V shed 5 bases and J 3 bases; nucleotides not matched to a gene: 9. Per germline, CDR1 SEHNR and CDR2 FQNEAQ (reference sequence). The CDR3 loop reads CASSGAQGAFGNTIYF. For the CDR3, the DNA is TGTGCCAGCAGCGGAGCCCAGGGGGCGTTTGGAAACACCATATATTTT.

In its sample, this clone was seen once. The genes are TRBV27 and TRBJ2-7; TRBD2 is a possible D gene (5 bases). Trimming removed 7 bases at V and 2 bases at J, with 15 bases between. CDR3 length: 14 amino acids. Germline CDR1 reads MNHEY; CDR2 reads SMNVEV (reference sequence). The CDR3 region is CASTKGSGAYEQYF. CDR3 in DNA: TGTGCCAGCACCAAAGGGAGCGGCGCCTACGAGCAGTACTTC.

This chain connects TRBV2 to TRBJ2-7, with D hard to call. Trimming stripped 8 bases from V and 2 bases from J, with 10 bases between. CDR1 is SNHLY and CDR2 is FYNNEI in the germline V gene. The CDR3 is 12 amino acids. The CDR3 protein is CASSVSTYEQYF. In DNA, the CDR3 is TGTGCCAGCTCCGTCAGTACCTACGAGCAGTACTTC.

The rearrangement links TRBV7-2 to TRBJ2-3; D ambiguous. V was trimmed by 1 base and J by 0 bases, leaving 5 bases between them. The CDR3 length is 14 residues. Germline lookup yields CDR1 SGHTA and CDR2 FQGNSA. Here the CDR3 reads CASSLGASTDTQYF. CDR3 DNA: TGTGCCAGCAGCTTAGGGGCTAGCACAGATACGCAGTATTTT.

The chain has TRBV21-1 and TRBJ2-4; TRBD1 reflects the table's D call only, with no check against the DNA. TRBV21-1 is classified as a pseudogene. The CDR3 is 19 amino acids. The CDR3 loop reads CASSKGVRDYSSDKNIQYF. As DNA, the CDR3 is TGTGCCAGCAGCAAAGGAGTCAGGGATTACTCTTCGGACAAAAACATTCAGTACTTC.

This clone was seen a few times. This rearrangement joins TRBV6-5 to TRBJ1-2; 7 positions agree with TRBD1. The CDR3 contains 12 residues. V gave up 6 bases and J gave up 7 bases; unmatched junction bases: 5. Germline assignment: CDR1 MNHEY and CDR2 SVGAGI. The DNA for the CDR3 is TGTGCCAGCAGAGTACCAGGGGGTGGCTACACCTTC. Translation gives CASRVPGGGYTF.

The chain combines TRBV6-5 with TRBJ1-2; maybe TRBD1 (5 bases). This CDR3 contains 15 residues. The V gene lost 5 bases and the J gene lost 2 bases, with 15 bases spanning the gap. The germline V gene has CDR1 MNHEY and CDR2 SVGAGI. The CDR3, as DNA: TGTGCCAGCAGTGCTTGGGGGGAGAGGAACTATGGCTACACCTTC. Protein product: CASSAWGERNYGYTF.

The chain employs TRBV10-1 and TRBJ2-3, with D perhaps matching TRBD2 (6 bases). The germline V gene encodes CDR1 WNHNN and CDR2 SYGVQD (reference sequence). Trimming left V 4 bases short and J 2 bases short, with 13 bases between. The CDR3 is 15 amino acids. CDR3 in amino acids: CASSARLGHTDTQYF. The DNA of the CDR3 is TGCGCCAGCAGTGCAAGACTAGGACACACAGATACGCAGTATTTT.

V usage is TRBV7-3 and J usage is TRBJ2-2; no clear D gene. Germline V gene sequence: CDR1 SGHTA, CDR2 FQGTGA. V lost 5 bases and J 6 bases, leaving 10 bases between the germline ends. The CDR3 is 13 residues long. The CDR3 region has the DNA TGTGCCAGCAGCCTTACCTACCCCGGGGAGCTGTTTTTT. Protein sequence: CASSLTYPGELFF.

CDR3 loop: CASSRDRVNYGYTF. The CDR3 DNA sequence: TGTGCCAGCAGTCGGGACAGGGTTAACTATGGCTACACCTTC. The chain couples TRBV6-1 to TRBJ1-2; 9 positions agree with TRBD1. CDR1 MNHNS and CDR2 SASEGT come from the germline V gene. V was clipped by 5 bases and J by 1 base; unmatched bases: 2. The CDR3 runs to 14 residues.

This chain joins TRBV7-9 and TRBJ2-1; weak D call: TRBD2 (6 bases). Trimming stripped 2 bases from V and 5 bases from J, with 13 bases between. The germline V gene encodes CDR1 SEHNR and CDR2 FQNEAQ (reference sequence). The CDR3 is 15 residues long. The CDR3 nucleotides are TGTGCCAGCAGCTTACGACGACTAGGGAACAATGAGCAGTTCTTC. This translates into CASSLRRLGNNEQFF.

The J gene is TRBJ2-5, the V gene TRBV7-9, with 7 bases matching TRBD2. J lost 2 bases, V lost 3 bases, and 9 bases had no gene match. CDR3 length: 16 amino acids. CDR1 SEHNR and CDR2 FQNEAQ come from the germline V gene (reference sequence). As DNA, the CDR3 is TGTGCCAGCAGCTTGATCTTCCAGCGGGGACAAGAGACCCAGTACTTC. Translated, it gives CASSLIFQRGQETQYF.

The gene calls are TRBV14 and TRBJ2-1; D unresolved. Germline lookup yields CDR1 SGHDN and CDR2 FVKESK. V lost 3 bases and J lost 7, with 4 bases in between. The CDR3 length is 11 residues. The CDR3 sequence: CASSQANEQFF. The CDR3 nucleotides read TGTGCCAGCAGCCAGGCTAATGAGCAGTTCTTC.

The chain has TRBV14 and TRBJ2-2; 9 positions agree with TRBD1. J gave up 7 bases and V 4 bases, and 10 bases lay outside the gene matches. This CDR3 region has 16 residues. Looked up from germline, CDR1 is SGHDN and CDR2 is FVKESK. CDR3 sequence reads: CASSPGQGRYIGELFF. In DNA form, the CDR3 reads TGTGCCAGCAGCCCGGGACAGGGAAGATATATCGGGGAGCTGTTTTTT.